The 3 T cell receptor beta chains below come from one sample, sequenced in a study of PD-L1 blockade in urothelial cancer (dated by TCRdb to between 2016 and 2019). The receptor library was made with the immunoSEQ multiplex PCR assay. As stored in TCRdb, this immuneACCESS dataset retains in-frame rearrangements with V and J assigned. A fraction of the clones does not appear; measured against another copy, unresolved V genes explain less than half of the discrepancy, and the remainder lacks a known reason. The sample has 40,000 or so clones on record, roughly 80% of them singletons. The ten largest clones capture around 3.4% of the sample. Sequenced material: PBMCs, taken around atezolizumab (anti-PD-L1) treatment. Source of these receptors: a man between 65 and 85 years old with urothelial cancer.

Worth noting for this clone: Within the sample, other DNA sequences also encode this same CDR3. CDR3 DNA sequence: TGTGCCAGCAGCTCTTTAGCGGGAGGTCGCACCGGGGAGCTGTTTTTT. Residues: CASSSLAGGRTGELFF. The chain carries TRBV11-3 and TRBJ2-2; the match to TRBD2 covers 10 bases. The length of the CDR3 is 16 residues. The V and J ends lost 4 bases and 4 bases, in that order; junction bases with no gene match: 6. Germline V gives CDR1 SGHNT, CDR2 YENEEA.

V usage is TRBV28 and J usage is TRBJ2-3, with TRBD2 matching over 7 bases. The V gene's germline CDR1 is MDHEN and CDR2 SYDVKM. The CDR3 covers 14 residues. Losses at the gene ends were 6 bases for V and 1 base for J; bases not matched to a gene: 4. The CDR3: CASRSGGGTDTQYF. For the CDR3, the DNA is TGTGCCAGCAGAAGTGGGGGGGGCACAGATACGCAGTATTTT. The full variable domain, rest sourced from reference TRBV28 and TRBJ2-3, is DVKVTQSSRYLVKRTGEKVFLECVQDMDHENMFWYRQDPGLGLRLIYFSYDVKMKEKGDIPEGYSVSREKKERFSLILESASTNQTSMYLCASRSGGGTDTQYFGPGTRLTVL.

J is TRBJ2-3 and V is TRBV19, with 8 nucleotides matching TRBD1. This CDR3 comprises 16 residues. The ends lost 2 bases at V and 8 bases at J; junction bases unmatched: 12. CDR1 LNHDA and CDR2 SQIVND come from the germline V gene (reference sequence). The CDR3 spells CASSIQALDRVATQYF. DNA of the CDR3: TGTGCCAGTAGTATACAAGCCCTGGACAGGGTTGCTACGCAGTATTTT.